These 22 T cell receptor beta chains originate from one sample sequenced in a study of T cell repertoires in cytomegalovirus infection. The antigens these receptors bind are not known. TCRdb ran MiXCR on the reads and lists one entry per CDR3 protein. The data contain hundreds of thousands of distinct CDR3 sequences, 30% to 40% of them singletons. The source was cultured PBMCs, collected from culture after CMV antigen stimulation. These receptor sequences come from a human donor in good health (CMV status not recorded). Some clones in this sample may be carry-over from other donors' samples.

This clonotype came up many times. The CDR3 region has the DNA TGTGCCAGCAGCTTAGCGGGACACCCCTACGAGCAGTACTTC. It yields the protein CASSLAGHPYEQYF. V gene TRBV7-9 combines with J gene TRBJ2-7; D may be TRBD1 (6 bases). Per the germline V gene, CDR1 is SEHNR and CDR2 is FQNEAQ (reference sequence). Trimming stripped 0 bases from V and 2 bases from J, with 8 bases between. This CDR3 is built from 14 residues. Full variable domain (rest looked up from reference TRBV7-9 and TRBJ2-7): DTGVSQNPRHKITKRGQNVTFRCDPISEHNRLYWYRQTLGQGPEFLTYFQNEAQLEKSRLLSDRFSAERPKGSFSTLEIQRTEQGDSAMYLCASSLAGHPYEQYFGPGTRLTVT.

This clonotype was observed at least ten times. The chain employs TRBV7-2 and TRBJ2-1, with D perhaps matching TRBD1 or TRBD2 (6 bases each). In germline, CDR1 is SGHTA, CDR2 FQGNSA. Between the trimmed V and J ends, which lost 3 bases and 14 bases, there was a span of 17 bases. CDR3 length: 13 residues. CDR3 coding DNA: TGTGCCAGCAGCTTGACCCTAGGGGGGCCCGAGTTCTTC. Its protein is CASSLTLGGPEFF.

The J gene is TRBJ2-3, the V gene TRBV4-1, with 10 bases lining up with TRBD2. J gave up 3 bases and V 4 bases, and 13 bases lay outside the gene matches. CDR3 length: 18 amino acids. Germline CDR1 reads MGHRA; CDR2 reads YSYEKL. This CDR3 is CASSPDLLGAGGTDTQYF. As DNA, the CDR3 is TGCGCCAGCAGCCCTGACCTCCTCGGAGCGGGAGGGACAGATACGCAGTATTTT.

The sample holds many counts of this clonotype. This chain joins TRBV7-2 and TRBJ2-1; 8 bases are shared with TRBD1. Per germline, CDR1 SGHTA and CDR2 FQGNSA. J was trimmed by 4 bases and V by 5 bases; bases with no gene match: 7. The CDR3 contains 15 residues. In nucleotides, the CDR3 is TGTGCCAGCAGCGAAGACAGGGGAGGTTACAATGAGCAGTTCTTC. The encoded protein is CASSEDRGGYNEQFF.

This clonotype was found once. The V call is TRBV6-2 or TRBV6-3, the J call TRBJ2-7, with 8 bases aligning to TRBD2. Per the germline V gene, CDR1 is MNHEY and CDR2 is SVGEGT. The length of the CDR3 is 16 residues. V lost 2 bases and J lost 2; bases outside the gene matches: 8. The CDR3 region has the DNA TGTGCCAGCAGTTACCCTTGGGAACTAGCGGCCTACGAGCAGTACTTC. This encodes CASSYPWELAAYEQYF.

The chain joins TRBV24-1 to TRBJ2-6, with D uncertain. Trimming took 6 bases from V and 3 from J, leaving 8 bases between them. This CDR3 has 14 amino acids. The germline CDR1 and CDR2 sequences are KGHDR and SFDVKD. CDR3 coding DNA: TGTGCCACCAGTCGTTCCAGTGGGGCCAACGTCCTGACTTTC. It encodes CATSRSSGANVLTF.

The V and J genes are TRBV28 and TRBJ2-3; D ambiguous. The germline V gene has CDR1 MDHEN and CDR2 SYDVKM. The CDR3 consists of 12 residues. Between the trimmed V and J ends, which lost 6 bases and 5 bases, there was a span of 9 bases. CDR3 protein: CASRLRRDTQYF. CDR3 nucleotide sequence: TGTGCCAGCAGACTGCGGAGAGATACGCAGTATTTT.

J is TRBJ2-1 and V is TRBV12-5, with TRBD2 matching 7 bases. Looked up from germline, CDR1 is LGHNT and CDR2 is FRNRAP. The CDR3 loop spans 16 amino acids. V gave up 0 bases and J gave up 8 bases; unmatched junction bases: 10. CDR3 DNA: TGTGCTAGTGGTTTGGTACTAGCGAGGAAGGTCTATGAGCAGTTCTTC. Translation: CASGLVLARKVYEQFF.

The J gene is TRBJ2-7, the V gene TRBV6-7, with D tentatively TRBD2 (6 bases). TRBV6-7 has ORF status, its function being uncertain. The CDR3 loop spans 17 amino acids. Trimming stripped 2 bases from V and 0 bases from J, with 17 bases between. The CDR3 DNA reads TGTGCCAGCAGTTACGATTTTCCTGAGGGAGGCTCCTACGAGCAGTACTTC. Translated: CASSYDFPEGGSYEQYF.

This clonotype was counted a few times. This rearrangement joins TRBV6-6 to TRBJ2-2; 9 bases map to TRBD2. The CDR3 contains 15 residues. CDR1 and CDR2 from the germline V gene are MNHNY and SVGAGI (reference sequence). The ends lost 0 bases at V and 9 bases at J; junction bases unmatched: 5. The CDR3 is CASSYSGTSSWELFF. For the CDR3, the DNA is TGTGCCAGCAGTTACTCGGGGACTAGCAGCTGGGAGCTGTTTTTT.

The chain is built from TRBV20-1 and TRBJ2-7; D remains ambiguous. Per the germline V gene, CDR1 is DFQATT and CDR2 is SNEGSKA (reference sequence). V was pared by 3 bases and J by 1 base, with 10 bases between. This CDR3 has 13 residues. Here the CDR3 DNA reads TGCAGTGCTAGCCATCCCGTTTCCTACGAGCAGTACTTC. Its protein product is CSASHPVSYEQYF.

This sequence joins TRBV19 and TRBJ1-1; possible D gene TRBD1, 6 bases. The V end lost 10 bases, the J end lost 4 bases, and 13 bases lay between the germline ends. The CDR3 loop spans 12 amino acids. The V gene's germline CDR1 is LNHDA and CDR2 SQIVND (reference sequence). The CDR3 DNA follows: TGTGCCACCGAGGGGGGTAGCACTGAAGCTTTCTTT. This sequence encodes CATEGGSTEAFF.

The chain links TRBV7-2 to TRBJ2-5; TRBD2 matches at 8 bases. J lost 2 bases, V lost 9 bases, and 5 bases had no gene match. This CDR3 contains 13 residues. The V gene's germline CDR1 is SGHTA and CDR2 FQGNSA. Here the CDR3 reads CASLSGSQETQYF. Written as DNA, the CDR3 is TGTGCCAGTCTGAGCGGGAGTCAAGAGACCCAGTACTTC.

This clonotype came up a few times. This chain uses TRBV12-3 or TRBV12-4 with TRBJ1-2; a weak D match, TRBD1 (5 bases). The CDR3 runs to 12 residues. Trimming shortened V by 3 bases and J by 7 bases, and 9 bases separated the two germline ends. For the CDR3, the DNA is TGTGCCAGCAGTTTTTCGGGGACTGGCTACACCTTC. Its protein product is CASSFSGTGYTF.

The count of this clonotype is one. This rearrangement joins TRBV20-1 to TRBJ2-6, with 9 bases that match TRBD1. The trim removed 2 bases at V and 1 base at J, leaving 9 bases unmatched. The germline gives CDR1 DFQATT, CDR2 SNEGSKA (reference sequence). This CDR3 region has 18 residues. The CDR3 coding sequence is TGCAGTGCTAGAAGGGGGGACAGGGCTCCATCTGGGGCCAACGTCCTGACTTTC. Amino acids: CSARRGDRAPSGANVLTF.

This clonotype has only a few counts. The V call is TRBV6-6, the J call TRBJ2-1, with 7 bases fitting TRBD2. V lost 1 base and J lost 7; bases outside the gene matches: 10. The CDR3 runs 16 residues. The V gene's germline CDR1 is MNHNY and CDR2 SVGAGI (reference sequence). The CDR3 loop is CASSYWGGTQPNEQFF. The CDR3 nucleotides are TGTGCCAGCAGTTACTGGGGAGGGACTCAGCCTAATGAGCAGTTCTTC.

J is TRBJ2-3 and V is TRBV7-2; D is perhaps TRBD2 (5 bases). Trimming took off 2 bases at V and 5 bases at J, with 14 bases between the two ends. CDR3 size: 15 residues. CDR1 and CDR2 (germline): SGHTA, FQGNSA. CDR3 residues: CASSLQRSRRDTQYF. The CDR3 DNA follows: TGTGCCAGCAGCTTACAGCGGTCCCGAAGAGATACGCAGTATTTT.

DNA of the CDR3: TGTGCCAGCAGTTTATTATCCCCAGGTGGGGAGGGAGCAACTAATGAAAAACTGTTTTTT. Encoded protein: CASSLLSPGGEGATNEKLFF. V usage is TRBV27 and J usage is TRBJ1-4; D not resolved. Looked up from germline, CDR1 is MNHEY and CDR2 is SMNVEV (reference sequence). V was trimmed by 1 base and J by 0 bases, leaving 21 bases between them. The CDR3 totals 20 residues.

This CDR3 reads CASSSTLGSASYEQYF. The CDR3 nucleotides read TGTGCCAGCAGTTCTACCTTAGGGTCCGCCTCCTACGAGCAGTACTTC. This chain joins TRBV25-1 and TRBJ2-7; D gene unclear. Germline values: CDR1 MGHDK, CDR2 SYGVNS. The CDR3 runs 16 residues. V lost 5 bases to trimming and J lost 0 bases, with 17 bases between them.

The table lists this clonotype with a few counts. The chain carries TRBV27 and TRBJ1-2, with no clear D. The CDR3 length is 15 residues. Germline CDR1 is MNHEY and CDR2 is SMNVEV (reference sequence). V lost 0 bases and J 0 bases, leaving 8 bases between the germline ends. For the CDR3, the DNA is TGTGCCAGCAGTTTATCGGGCCCGTCTAACTATGGCTACACCTTC. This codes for CASSLSGPSNYGYTF.

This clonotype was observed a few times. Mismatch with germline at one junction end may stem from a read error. The CDR3 DNA reads as TGCAGTGCTAGATGGATAAGCTCCTATAATGAGCAGTTCTTC. Protein: CSARWISSYNEQFF. The chain carries TRBV20-1 and TRBJ2-1; D remains unclear. CDR1 and CDR2 from the germline V gene are DFQATT and SNEGSKA (reference sequence). The CDR3 is 14 residues long.

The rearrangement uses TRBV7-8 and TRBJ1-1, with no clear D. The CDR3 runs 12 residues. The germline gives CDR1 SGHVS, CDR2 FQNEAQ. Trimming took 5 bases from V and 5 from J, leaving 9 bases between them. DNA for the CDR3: TGTGCCAGCAGCCACCTAAGGACTGAAGCTTTCTTT. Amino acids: CASSHLRTEAFF.